A single sample is the source of the 24 T cell receptor beta chains below, sequenced in a study of blood T cell repertoires in COVID-19. The table came from immunoSEQ multiplex PCR; TCRdb's copy has only in-frame clones and leaves some out. The table lists 68,000 or so clones, roughly three quarters of them singletons. Material: peripheral blood. Source of these receptors: a woman aged 50 to 60 with acute or convalescent COVID-19.

This chain links TRBV28 with TRBJ2-2, with D uncertain. The ends were cut back, 6 bases at V and 0 bases at J, with 14 bases in the middle. This CDR3 spans 16 amino acids. The germline V gene has CDR1 MDHEN and CDR2 SYDVKM. CDR3 coding DNA: TGTGCCAGCAGGTATGCCAGGCACGCGAACACCGGGGAGCTGTTTTTT. Protein: CASRYARHANTGELFF.

This chain connects TRBV19 to TRBJ1-2; TRBD1 aligns across 7 bases. The CDR3 has 13 residues. Germline V gene data show CDR1 as LNHDA and CDR2 as SQIVND (reference sequence). The ends lost 6 bases at V and 5 bases at J; junction bases unmatched: 6. This chain's CDR3 is CASRRTGLYGYTF. The DNA of the CDR3 is TGTGCCAGTAGACGGACAGGCTTATATGGCTACACCTTC.

The genes are TRBV7-3 and TRBJ2-1; 9 bases are a match to TRBD1. The CDR3 has 18 amino acids. Germline values: CDR1 SGHTA, CDR2 FQGTGA. With 2 bases clipped from V and 0 bases from J, the junction kept 8 bases outside the gene matches. CDR3 loop: CASSLEGDRALSYNEQFF. The CDR3 DNA follows: TGTGCCAGCAGCTTAGAAGGGGACAGGGCCCTCTCCTACAATGAGCAGTTCTTC.

The chain links TRBV5-1 to TRBJ2-1; D uncertain. CDR3 size: 16 residues. V shed 0 bases and J shed 5 bases, with 15 bases lying between them. Germline values: CDR1 SGHRS, CDR2 YFSETQ. The CDR3 DNA is TGCGCCAGCAGCTTGGCCAATTTGGCAGGAAACAATGAGCAGTTCTTC. It encodes CASSLANLAGNNEQFF.

This chain joins TRBV6-2 or TRBV6-3 and TRBJ2-1, with a tentative D call TRBD2 (5 bases). CDR3 length: 14 amino acids. Germline CDR1 and CDR2: MNHEY and SVGEGT. Trimming cost V 5 bases and J 5 bases, with 13 bases left between them. The CDR3 sequence is CASSPLRANNEQFF. The CDR3 DNA reads as TGTGCCAGCAGTCCCTTGCGGGCCAACAATGAGCAGTTCTTC.

The chain uses TRBV27 and TRBJ2-1; 10 bases fit TRBD2. CDR3 length: 15 residues. The germline V gene encodes CDR1 MNHEY and CDR2 SMNVEV (reference sequence). Trimming cost V 7 bases and J 5 bases; bases outside gene matches: 8. The DNA of the CDR3 is TGTGCCAGCAAGGTACTAGCGGGAACCGACAATGAGCAGTTCTTC. Translated, it gives CASKVLAGTDNEQFF.

This clone has only a few counts. The chain couples TRBV15 to TRBJ2-5; tentative D call: TRBD2 (5 bases). Germline V lookup: CDR1 LNHNV, CDR2 YYDKDF (reference sequence). V was shortened by 0 bases and J by 5 bases, with 13 bases between the two germline ends. CDR3 length: 15 amino acids. The CDR3 reads CATSRDTDYRETQYF. The CDR3 DNA reads TGTGCCACCAGCAGAGATACCGACTATAGGGAGACCCAGTACTTC.

This clone was recorded once. The chain employs TRBV11-2 and TRBJ2-5; maybe TRBD2 (5 bases). Trimming took 5 bases from V and 1 from J, leaving 8 bases between them. This CDR3 comprises 13 residues. Germline V gene data show CDR1 as SGHAT and CDR2 as FQNNGV. CDR3 sequence: CASSPGFQETQYF. CDR3 DNA sequence: TGTGCCAGCAGCCCGGGGTTCCAAGAGACCCAGTACTTC.

This chain joins TRBV18 and TRBJ2-7; D is undetermined. The germline V and J ends were trimmed by 3 bases and 1 base, with 13 bases remaining between them. CDR1 and CDR2 (germline): KGHSH, LQKENI. This CDR3 region has 15 residues. CDR3 DNA: TGTGCCAGCTCACCCCCCATGAGGAAGTCCTACGAGCAGTACTTC. Translated: CASSPPMRKSYEQYF.

This clone appeared a few times. A read error may account for a junction end that differs from germline. The J gene is TRBJ1-6, the V gene TRBV2; D unresolved. This CDR3 has 11 residues. Germline CDR1 and CDR2: SNHLY and FYNNEI. The CDR3 region is CASSDLGSAFF. Here the CDR3 DNA reads TGTGCCAGCAGTGATTTGGGCAGTGCCTTCTTT.

This clone turned up a few times. The rearrangement uses TRBV4-1 and TRBJ2-5; D might be TRBD2 (6 bases). This CDR3 is 15 amino acids long. V was cut by 2 bases and J by 2 bases, with 12 bases left in between. CDR1 MGHRA and CDR2 YSYEKL come from the germline V gene. CDR3 sequence reads: CASSQSLAGQETQYF. The DNA for the CDR3 is TGCGCCAGCAGCCAATCTCTGGCGGGACAAGAGACCCAGTACTTC.

Of note for this clone: The junction departs from the called germline gene at one end, perhaps through a read error. Other DNA sequences in the same sample also yield this CDR3. This chain connects TRBV2 to TRBJ2-3, with TRBD2 as a possible D gene (5 bases). The CDR3 sequence is 17 residues long. Germline lookup yields CDR1 SNHLY and CDR2 FYNNEI. CDR3 in amino acids: CASPTTLASPSTDTQYF. The CDR3 bases are TGTGCCAGCCCCACCACTTTAGCGTCCCCTAGCACAGATACGCAATATTTT.

V usage is TRBV19 and J usage is TRBJ2-3, with 9 bases aligning to TRBD2. Per germline, CDR1 LNHDA and CDR2 SQIVND (reference sequence). The CDR3 is 16 residues long. V gave up 7 bases and J gave up 2 bases; unmatched junction bases: 10. CDR3 in amino acids: CASTLTASGATDTQYF. The DNA for the CDR3 is TGTGCCAGTACCCTGACCGCTAGCGGGGCCACAGATACGCAGTATTTT.

The sample holds a few counts of this clone. The CDR3 coding sequence is TGCGCCAGCAGCTTGGGTTTTGCTAGCGGGAGGACCTCCTACAATGAGCAGTTCTTC. This sequence encodes CASSLGFASGRTSYNEQFF. This chain links TRBV5-1 with TRBJ2-1, with 11 bases lining up with TRBD2. The CDR3 has 19 residues. Trimming took 0 bases from V and 0 from J; bases not matched to a gene: 8. The germline V gene has CDR1 SGHRS and CDR2 YFSETQ.

This chain joins TRBV5-1 and TRBJ1-4; the match to TRBD1 covers 9 bases. With 4 bases clipped from V and 8 bases from J, the junction kept 9 bases outside the gene matches. The CDR3 consists of 15 residues. Per germline, CDR1 SGHRS and CDR2 YFSETQ. This CDR3 is CASSVLQGAGEKLFF. Here the CDR3 DNA reads TGCGCCAGCAGCGTGCTACAGGGGGCGGGAGAAAAACTGTTTTTT. The full variable domain, rest sourced from reference TRBV5-1 and TRBJ1-4, is KAGVTQTPRYLIKTRGQQVTLSCSPISGHRSVSWYQQTPGQGLQFLFEYFSETQRNKGNFPGRFSGRQFSNSRSEMNVSTLELGDSALYLCASSVLQGAGEKLFFGSGTQLSVL.

The chain recombines TRBV7-8 with TRBJ2-2; 7 bases align to TRBD2. From germline, CDR1 is SGHVS and CDR2 FQNEAQ. V trimming: 3 bases; J trimming: 6 bases; junction bases outside the gene matches: 4. The CDR3 covers 14 residues. CDR3 loop: CASSLQAGAGELFF. CDR3 in DNA: TGTGCCAGCAGCTTGCAGGCGGGAGCCGGGGAGCTGTTTTTT.

The chain joins TRBV7-7 to TRBJ2-1, with D maybe TRBD1 (5 bases). CDR3 length: 15 amino acids. Germline CDR1 SSHAT, CDR2 FNYEAQ (reference sequence). V lost 5 bases and J lost 0, with 11 bases in between. The CDR3 spells CASSQGSTSYNEQFF. The CDR3 nucleotides read TGTGCCAGCAGCCAGGGCAGTACCTCCTACAATGAGCAGTTCTTC.

The chain carries TRBV9 and TRBJ2-3; no clear D. From germline, CDR1 is SGDLS and CDR2 YYNGEE. The CDR3 runs 13 residues. Trimming pared 2 bases from V and 1 base from J, leaving 5 bases between. The CDR3 sequence: CASSVTGTDTQYF. The CDR3 DNA follows: TGTGCCAGCAGCGTCACGGGCACAGATACGCAGTATTTT.

The gene calls are TRBV4-3 and TRBJ2-7, with 8 bases lining up with TRBD1. The V segment lost 3 bases and the J segment 2 bases; nucleotides outside the gene matches: 6. CDR1 is LGHNA, CDR2 YSLEER, per germline. There are 15 residues in the CDR3. The CDR3 DNA follows: TGCGCCAGCAGCCAGGGGGGACAGGACCCCTACGAGCAGTACTTC. It codes for CASSQGGQDPYEQYF.

The V gene is TRBV19, the J gene TRBJ2-5, with TRBD2 identical over 7 bases. The CDR3 is made up of 18 amino acids. Germline loops: CDR1 LNHDA, CDR2 SQIVND (reference sequence). V shed 7 bases, J shed 3 bases, and the junction held 20 bases outside the gene matches. The CDR3 protein is CASILFGKRDGPKETQYF. CDR3 DNA: TGTGCCAGTATATTGTTCGGGAAGCGGGATGGCCCAAAAGAGACCCAGTACTTC.

V usage is TRBV5-1 and J usage is TRBJ1-1, with a possible D match to TRBD1 (6 bases). Trimming took 0 bases from V and 4 from J, leaving 13 bases between them. CDR3 size: 15 residues. From germline, CDR1 is SGHRS and CDR2 YFSETQ. CDR3 coding DNA: TGCGCCAGCAGCTTGGGAGGGGGAAGTGTCACTGAAGCTTTCTTT. Translating gives CASSLGGGSVTEAFF.

The chain is built from TRBV2 and TRBJ1-5, with D unresolved. With 4 bases removed from V and 4 bases from J, the gap between germline ends came to 11 bases. Germline lookup yields CDR1 SNHLY and CDR2 FYNNEI. This CDR3 is built from 14 residues. The CDR3 region is CASSGGWENQPQHF. The CDR3 nucleotides read TGTGCCAGCAGTGGCGGTTGGGAGAATCAGCCCCAGCATTTT.

V gene TRBV29-1 combines with J gene TRBJ2-1; D gene ambiguous. The germline gives CDR1 SQVTM, CDR2 ANQGSEA. Between the trimmed V and J ends, which lost 2 bases and 5 bases, there was a span of 4 bases. This CDR3 is 11 amino acids long. CDR3 residues: CSVELHNEQFF. CDR3 sequence (DNA): TGCAGCGTTGAACTACACAATGAGCAGTTCTTC.

DNA of the CDR3: TGTGCCAGCAGCCCGACAGGTTCCCACTATGGCTACACCTTC. It codes for CASSPTGSHYGYTF. The genes are TRBV3-1 (or the pseudogene TRBV3-2) and TRBJ1-2; tentatively, D is TRBD1 (6 bases). The ends were cut back, 4 bases at V and 3 bases at J, with 12 bases in the middle. Germline-derived CDR1 and CDR2 are LGHDT and YNNKEL (reference sequence). This CDR3 spans 14 amino acids.